This T cell receptor (beta chain) was retrieved from a study of CD8+ T cells in alopecia areata. Using a FACSAria, the CD4+ and CD8+ T cells were sorted from the PBMCs. Study-wide results and caveats: Normal-skin resident alphabeta T cells also appear among scalp sample sequences. Mouse data revealed clearer TCR sharing than patient data did, a gap possibly tied to HLA. Higher clonality and more expanded CD8+ clones appeared in lesional than normal scalp.

This clone was counted only a few times. Its cognate antigen is unknown. This CDR3 is built from 12 residues. Looked up from germline, CDR1 is SQVTM and CDR2 is ANQGSEA. J lost 5 bases, V lost 4 bases, and 4 bases had no gene match. Sequencing relied on a cDNA template that was reverse transcribed from extracted RNA. This table comes from immunoSEQ multiplex PCR, and its TCRdb copy is limited to in-frame clones, with some not included. The sample has about 120,000 clones, roughly 66% seen once; the top ten hold around 3%. The sequence derives from a human donor in good health. The sample was CD4+ T cells sorted from blood. The chain couples TRBV29-1 to TRBJ2-5; 7 nucleotides match TRBD1. CDR3 residues: CSVGGGGETQYF. The CDR3 DNA is TGCAGCGTTGGAGGGGGCGGGGAGACCCAGTACTTC.